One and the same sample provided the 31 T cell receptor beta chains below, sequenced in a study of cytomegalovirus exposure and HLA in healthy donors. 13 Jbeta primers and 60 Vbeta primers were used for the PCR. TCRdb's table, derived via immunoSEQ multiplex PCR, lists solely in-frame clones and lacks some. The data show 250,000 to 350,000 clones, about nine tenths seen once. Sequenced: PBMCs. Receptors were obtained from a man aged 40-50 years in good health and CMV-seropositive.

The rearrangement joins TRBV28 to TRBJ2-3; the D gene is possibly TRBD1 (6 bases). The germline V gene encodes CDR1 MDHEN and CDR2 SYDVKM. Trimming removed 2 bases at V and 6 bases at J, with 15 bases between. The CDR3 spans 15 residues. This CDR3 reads CASSLRRTQGDTQYF. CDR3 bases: TGTGCCAGCAGTTTAAGGCGGACCCAGGGGGATACGCAGTATTTT.

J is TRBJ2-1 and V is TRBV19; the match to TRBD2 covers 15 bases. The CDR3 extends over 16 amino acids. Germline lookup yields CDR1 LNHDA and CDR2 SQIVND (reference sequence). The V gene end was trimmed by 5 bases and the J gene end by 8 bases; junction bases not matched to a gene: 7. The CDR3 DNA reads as TGTGCCAGTAGTTCGGGACTAGCGGGAGGCTGGGATGAGCAGTTCTTC. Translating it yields CASSSGLAGGWDEQFF.

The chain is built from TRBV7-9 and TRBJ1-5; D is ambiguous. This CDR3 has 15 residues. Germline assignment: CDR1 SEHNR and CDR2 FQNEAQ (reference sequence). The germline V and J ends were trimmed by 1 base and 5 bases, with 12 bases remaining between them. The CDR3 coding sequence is TGTGCCAGCAGCTTAGGTTCGACACCTTATCAGCCCCAGCATTTT. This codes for CASSLGSTPYQPQHF.

CDR3 in amino acids: CASSGHDSYEQYF. The CDR3 nucleotides read TGTGCCAGCAGCGGCCACGACTCCTACGAGCAGTACTTC. The chain recombines TRBV5-8 with TRBJ2-5; no definite D call. Judging by the DNA end, TRBJ2-7 fits better; the J call may be wrong. CDR3 size: 13 residues. CDR1 SGHTS and CDR2 YDEGEE come from the germline V gene.

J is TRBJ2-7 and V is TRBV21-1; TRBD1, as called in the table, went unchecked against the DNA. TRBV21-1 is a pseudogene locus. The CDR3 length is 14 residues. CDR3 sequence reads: CASSPRDRGEEQYF. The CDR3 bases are TGTGCCAGCAGCCCCCGGGACAGGGGAGAAGAGCAGTACTTC.

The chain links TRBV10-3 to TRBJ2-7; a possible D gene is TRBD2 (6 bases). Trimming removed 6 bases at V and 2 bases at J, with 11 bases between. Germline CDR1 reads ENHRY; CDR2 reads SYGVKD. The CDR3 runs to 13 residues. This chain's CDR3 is CAIRTPGAYEQYF. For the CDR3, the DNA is TGTGCCATCAGGACCCCGGGAGCCTACGAGCAGTACTTC.

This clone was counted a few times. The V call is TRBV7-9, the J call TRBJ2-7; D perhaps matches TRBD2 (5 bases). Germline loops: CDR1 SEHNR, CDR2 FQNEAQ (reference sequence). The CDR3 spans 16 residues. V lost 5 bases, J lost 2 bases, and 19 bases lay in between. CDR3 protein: CASSDGPDLGAYEQYF. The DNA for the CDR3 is TGTGCCAGCAGCGACGGTCCGGACCTCGGGGCCTACGAGCAGTACTTC.

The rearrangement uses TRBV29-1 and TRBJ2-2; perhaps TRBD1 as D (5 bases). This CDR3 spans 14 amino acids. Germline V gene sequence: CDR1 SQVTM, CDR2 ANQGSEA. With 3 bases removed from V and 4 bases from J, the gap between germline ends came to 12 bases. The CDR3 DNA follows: TGCAGCGTTGATTCAGGGTCCGGCACCGGGGAGCTGTTTTTT. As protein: CSVDSGSGTGELFF.

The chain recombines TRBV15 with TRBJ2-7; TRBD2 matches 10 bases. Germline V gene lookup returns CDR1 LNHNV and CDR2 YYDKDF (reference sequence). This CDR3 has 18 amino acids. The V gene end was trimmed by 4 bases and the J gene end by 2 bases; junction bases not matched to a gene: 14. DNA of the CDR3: TGTGCCACCAGCACAAGACATAAACTAGCGGGACGCGCCTACGAGCAGTACTTC. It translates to CATSTRHKLAGRAYEQYF.

In DNA form, the CDR3 reads TGCGCCAGCAGCCAGCGCGTCCGGGGATGGAGGAACGAGCAGTACTTC. It translates to CASSQRVRGWRNEQYF. This chain connects TRBV4-3 to TRBJ2-7; maybe TRBD2 (5 bases). CDR1 LGHNA and CDR2 YSLEER come from the germline V gene. V lost 3 bases and J 5 bases, leaving 20 bases between the germline ends. The CDR3 consists of 16 residues.

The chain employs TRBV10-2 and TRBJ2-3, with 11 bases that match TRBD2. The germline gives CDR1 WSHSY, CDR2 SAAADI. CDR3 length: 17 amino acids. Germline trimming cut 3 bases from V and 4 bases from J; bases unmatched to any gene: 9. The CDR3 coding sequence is TGCGCCAGCAGTGAAGAAACTAGCGGGAGAGGGGCAGATACGCAGTATTTT. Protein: CASSEETSGRGADTQYF.

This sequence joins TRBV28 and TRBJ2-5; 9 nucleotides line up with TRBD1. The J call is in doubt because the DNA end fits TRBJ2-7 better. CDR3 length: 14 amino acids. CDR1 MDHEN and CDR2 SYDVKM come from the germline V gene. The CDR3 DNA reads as TGTGCCAGCAGTTTACGACAGGGGGCCTACGAGCAGTACTTC. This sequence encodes CASSLRQGAYEQYF.

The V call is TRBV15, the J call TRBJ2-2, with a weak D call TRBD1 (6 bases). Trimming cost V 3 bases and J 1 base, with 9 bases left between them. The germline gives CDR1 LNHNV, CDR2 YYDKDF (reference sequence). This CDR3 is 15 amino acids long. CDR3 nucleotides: TGTGCCACCAGCAGTCCGGACAGGAACACCGGGGAGCTGTTTTTT. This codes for CATSSPDRNTGELFF.

CDR3 bases: TGCGCCAGCAGCCAACTTACAGAATACTCCTACGAGCAGTACTTC. It encodes CASSQLTEYSYEQYF. The chain has TRBV4-1 and TRBJ2-5; no definite D call. The end of the DNA is better explained by TRBJ2-7, so the J call may be wrong. This CDR3 spans 15 amino acids. Germline loops: CDR1 MGHRA, CDR2 YSYEKL.

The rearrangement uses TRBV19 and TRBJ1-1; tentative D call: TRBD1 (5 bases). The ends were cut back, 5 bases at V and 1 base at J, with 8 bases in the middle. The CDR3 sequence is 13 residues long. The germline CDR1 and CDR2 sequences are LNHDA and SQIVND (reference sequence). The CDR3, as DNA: TGTGCCAGTAGTGCTACAGGGAACACTGAAGCTTTCTTT. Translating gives CASSATGNTEAFF.

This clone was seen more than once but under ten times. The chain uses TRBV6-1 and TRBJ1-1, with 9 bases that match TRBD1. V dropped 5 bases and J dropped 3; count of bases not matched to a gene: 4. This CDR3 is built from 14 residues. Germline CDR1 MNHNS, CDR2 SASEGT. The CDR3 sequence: CASSTTGGHTEAFF. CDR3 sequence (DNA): TGTGCCAGCAGTACGACAGGGGGACACACTGAAGCTTTCTTT.

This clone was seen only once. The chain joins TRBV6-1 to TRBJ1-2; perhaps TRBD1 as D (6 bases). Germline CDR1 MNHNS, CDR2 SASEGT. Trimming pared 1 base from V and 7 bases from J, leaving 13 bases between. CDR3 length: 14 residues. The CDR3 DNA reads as TGTGCCAGCAGTGAAGTGGCAGGGGCAGCTGGCTACACCTTC. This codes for CASSEVAGAAGYTF.

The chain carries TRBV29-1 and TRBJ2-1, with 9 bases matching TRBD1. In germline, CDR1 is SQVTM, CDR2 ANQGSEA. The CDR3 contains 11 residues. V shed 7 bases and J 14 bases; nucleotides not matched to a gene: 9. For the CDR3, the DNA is TGCAGCGGGCATACGGGACAGGGCGAGTTCTTC. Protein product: CSGHTGQGEFF.

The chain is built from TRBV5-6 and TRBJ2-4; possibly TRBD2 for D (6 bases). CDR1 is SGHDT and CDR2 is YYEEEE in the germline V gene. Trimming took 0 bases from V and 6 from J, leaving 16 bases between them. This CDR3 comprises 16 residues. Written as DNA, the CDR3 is TGTGCCAGCAGCTTGGCGGAGGGGACGAGGGGAAACATTCAGTACTTC. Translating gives CASSLAEGTRGNIQYF.

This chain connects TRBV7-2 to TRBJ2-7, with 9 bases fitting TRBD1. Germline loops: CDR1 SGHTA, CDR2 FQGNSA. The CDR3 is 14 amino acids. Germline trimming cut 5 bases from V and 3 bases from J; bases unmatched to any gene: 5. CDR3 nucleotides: TGTGCCAGCAGCCGTCACAGGGGGCTCTACGAGCAGTACTTC. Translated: CASSRHRGLYEQYF.

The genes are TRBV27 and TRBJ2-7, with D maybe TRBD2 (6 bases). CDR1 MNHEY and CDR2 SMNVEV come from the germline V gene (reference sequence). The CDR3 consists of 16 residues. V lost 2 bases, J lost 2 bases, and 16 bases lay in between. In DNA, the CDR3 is TGTGCCAGCAGTTTAACGGAAGCGGGTCCTACCTACGAGCAGTACTTC. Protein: CASSLTEAGPTYEQYF.

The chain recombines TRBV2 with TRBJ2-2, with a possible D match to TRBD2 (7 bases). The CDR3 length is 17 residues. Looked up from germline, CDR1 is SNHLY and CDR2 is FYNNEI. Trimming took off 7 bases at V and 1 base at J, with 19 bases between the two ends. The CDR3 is CASTRRGGLGNTGELFF. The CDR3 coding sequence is TGTGCCAGCACCCGGAGGGGGGGCTTAGGGAACACCGGGGAGCTGTTTTTT.

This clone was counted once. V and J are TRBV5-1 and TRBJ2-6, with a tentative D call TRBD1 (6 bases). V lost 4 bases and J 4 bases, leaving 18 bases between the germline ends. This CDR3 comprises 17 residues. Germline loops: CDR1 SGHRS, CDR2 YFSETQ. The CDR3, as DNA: TGCGCCAGCAGCGTGGGGGCAGGGGTATCGGGGGCCAACGTCCTGACTTTC. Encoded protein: CASSVGAGVSGANVLTF.

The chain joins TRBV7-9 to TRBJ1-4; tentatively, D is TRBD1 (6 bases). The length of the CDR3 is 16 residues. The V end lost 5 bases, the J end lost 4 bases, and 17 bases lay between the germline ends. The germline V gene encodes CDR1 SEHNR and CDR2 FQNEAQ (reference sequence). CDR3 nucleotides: TGTGCCAGCAGCGAGCCGCCAGTAGGGGGTAATGAAAAACTGTTTTTT. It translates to CASSEPPVGGNEKLFF.

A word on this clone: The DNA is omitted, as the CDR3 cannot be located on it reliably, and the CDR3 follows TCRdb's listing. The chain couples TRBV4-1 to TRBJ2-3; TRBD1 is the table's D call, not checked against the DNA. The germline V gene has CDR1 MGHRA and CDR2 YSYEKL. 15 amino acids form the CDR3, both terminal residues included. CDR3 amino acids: CASSILAGYTDTQYF.

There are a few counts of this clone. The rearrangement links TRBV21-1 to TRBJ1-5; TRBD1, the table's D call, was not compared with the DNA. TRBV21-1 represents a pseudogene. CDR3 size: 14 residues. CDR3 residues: CASSKEWTIQPQHF. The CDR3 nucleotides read TGTGCCAGCAGCAAAGAGTGGACAATTCAGCCCCAGCATTTT.

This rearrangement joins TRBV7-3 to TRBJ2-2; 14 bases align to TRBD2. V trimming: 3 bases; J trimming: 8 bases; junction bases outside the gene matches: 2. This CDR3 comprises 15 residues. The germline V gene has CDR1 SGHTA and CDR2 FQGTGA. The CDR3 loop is CASSLGLAGAGELFF. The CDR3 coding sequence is TGTGCCAGCAGCTTGGGACTAGCGGGAGCGGGGGAGCTGTTTTTT.

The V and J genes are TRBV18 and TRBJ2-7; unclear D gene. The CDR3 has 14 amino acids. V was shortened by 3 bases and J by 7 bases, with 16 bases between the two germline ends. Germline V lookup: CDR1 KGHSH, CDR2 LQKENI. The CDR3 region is CASSPGSQIEEQYF. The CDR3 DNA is TGTGCCAGCTCACCGGGCAGTCAAATCGAAGAGCAGTACTTC.

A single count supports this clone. The CDR3 DNA reads TGTGCCAGCAGCTTCCCGGGACTAGCGGGAGGTCTAGATACGCAGTATTTT. Translating it yields CASSFPGLAGGLDTQYF. The V call is TRBV5-4, the J call TRBJ2-3; TRBD2 aligns across 15 bases. Per germline, CDR1 SGHNT and CDR2 YYREEE (reference sequence). This CDR3 spans 17 amino acids. V was clipped by 2 bases and J by 5 bases; unmatched bases: 6.

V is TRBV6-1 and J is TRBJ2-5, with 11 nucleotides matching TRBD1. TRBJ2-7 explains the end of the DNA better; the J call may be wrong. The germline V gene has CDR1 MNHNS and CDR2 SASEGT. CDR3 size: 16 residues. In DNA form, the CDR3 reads TGTGCCAGCAGTGAACTCCGGGACAGGGGGTACTACGAGCAGTACTTC. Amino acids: CASSELRDRGYYEQYF.

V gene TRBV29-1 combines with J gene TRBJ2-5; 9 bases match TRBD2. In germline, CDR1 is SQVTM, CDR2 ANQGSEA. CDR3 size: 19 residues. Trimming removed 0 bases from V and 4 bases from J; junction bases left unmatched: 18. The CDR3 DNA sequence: TGCAGCGTTGAAGACCGGGGCGGGAGGGGGGTACTGATCGGAGAGACCCAGTACTTC. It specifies CSVEDRGGRGVLIGETQYF.